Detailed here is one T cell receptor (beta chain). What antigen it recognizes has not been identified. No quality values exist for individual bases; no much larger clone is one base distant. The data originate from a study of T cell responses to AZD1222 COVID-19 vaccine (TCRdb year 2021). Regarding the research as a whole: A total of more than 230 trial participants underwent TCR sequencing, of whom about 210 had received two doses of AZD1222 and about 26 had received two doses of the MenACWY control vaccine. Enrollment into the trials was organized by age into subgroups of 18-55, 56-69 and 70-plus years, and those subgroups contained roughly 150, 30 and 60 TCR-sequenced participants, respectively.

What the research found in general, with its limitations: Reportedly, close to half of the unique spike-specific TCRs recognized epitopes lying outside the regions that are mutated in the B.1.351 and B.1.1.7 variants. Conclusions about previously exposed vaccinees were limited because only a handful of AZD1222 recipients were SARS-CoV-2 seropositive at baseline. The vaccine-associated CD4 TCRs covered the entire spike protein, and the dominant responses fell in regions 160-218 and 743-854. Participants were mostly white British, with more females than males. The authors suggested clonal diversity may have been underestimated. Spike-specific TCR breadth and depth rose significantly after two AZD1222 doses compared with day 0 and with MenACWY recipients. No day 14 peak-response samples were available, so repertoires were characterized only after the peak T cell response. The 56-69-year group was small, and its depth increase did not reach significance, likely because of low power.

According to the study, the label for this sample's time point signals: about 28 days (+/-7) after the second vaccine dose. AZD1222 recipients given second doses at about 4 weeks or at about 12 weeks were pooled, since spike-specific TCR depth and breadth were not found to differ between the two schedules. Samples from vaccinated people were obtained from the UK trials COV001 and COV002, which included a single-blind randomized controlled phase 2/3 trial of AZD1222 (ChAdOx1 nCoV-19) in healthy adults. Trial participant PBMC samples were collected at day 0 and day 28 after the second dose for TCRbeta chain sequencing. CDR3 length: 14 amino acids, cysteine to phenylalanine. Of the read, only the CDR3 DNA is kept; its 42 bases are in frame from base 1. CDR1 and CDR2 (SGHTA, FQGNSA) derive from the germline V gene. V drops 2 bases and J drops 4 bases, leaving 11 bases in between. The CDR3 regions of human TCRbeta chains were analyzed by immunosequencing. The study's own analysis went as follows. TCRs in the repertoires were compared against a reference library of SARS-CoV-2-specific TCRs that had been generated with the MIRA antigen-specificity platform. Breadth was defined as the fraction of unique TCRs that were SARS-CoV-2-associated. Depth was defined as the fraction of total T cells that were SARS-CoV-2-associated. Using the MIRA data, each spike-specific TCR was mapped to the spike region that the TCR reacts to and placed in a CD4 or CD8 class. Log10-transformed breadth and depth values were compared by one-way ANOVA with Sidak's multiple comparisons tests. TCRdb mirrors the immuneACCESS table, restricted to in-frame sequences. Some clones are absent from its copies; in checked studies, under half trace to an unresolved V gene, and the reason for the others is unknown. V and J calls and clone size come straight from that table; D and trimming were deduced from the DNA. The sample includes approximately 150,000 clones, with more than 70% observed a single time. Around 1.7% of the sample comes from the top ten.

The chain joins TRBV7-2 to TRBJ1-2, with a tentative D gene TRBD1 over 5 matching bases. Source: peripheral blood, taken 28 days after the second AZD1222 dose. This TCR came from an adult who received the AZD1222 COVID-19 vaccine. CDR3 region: CASSLTGQVYGYTF. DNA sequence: TGTGCCAGCAGCTTAACAGGCCAAGTCTATGGCTACACCTTC.